This TCR beta chain derives from a study of blood T cell repertoires in COVID-19. For the study at large: Samples came from the United States, Italy and Spain, spanning acute and convalescent COVID-19. T cells, B-cell-depleted T cells, or PBMCs provided the cDNA or gDNA that served as material.

Here immunoSEQ multiplex PCR was the method, and the copy in TCRdb shows in-frame clones only, minus some. There are approximately 130,000 clones in the sample; more than 75% occur only once, and over 1.5% lies in the top ten. This CDR3 comprises 12 residues. Germline V gene lookup returns CDR1 SGHRS and CDR2 YFSETQ. V was clipped by 4 bases and J by 6 bases, with 11 bases between them. The sequence was obtained from a human donor in a cohort sampled during active COVID-19. Sequences were obtained from peripheral blood. The chain recombines TRBV5-1 with TRBJ2-7, with a possible D match to TRBD1 (6 bases). CDR3 amino acids: CASSLRGLEQYF. The CDR3 DNA sequence: TGCGCCAGCAGCCTCAGGGGTCTCGAGCAGTACTTC.